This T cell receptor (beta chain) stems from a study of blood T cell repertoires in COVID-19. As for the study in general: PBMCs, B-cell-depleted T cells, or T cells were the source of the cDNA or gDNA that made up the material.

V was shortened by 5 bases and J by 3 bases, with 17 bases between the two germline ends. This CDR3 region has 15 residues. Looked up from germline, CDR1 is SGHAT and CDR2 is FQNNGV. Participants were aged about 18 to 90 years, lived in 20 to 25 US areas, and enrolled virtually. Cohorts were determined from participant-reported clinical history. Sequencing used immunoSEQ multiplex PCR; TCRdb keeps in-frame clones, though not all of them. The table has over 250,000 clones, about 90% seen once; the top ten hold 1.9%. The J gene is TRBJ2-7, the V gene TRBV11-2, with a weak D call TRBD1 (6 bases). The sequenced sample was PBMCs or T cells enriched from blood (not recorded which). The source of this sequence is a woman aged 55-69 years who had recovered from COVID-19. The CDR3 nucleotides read TGTGCCAGCAGCCGTCTGGGACAAGGTGGCTACGAGCAGTACTTC. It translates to CASSRLGQGGYEQYF. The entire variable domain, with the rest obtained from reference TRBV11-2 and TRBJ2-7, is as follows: EAGVAQSPRYKIIEKRQSVAFWCNPISGHATLYWYQQILGQGPKLLIQFQNNGVVDDSQLPKDRFSAERLKGVDSTLKIQPAKLEDSAVYLCASSRLGQGGYEQYFGPGTRLTVT.